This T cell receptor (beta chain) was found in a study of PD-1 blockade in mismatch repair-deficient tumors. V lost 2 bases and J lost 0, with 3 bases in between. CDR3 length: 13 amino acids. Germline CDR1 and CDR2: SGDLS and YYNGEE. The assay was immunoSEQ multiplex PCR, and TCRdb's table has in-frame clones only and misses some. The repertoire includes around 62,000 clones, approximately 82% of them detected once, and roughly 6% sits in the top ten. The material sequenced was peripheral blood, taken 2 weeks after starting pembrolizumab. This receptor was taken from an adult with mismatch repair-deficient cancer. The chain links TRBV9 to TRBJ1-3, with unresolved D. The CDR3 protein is CASSVTSGNTIYF. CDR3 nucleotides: TGTGCCAGCAGCGTCACCTCTGGAAACACCATATATTTT.